The 5 T cell receptor beta chains given below trace back to one sample, sequenced in a study of blood T cell repertoires in COVID-19. Method: immunoSEQ multiplex PCR; TCRdb's copy keeps in-frame clones and lacks some. The data show around 100,000 clones, over 75% seen once. Sequenced material: peripheral blood. The receptors stem from a human donor in a cohort sampled during active COVID-19.

The chain couples TRBV2 to TRBJ1-2, with 10 nucleotides matching TRBD1. V shed 0 bases, J shed 4 bases, and the junction held 5 bases outside the gene matches. The CDR3 has 16 amino acids. CDR1 and CDR2 from the germline V gene are SNHLY and FYNNEI. This CDR3 reads CASSEALTGGAYGYTF. CDR3 nucleotide sequence: TGTGCCAGCAGTGAAGCTTTGACAGGGGGCGCCTATGGCTACACCTTC.

The chain carries TRBV24-1 and TRBJ1-5, with no clear D. Per the germline V gene, CDR1 is KGHDR and CDR2 is SFDVKD. This CDR3 is 13 amino acids long. Trimming removed 4 bases from V and 3 bases from J, with 6 bases in between. CDR3 sequence reads: CATSEGVNQPQHF. The CDR3 bases are TGTGCCACCAGTGAAGGAGTCAATCAGCCCCAGCATTTT.

The chain has TRBV10-1 and TRBJ2-1, with 12 bases matching TRBD2. From germline, CDR1 is WNHNN and CDR2 SYGVQD (reference sequence). CDR3 size: 16 residues. J lost 8 bases, V lost 5 bases, and 10 bases had no gene match. CDR3 DNA: TGCGCCAGCAGTAACCCTAGCGGGAGGGCCGGCGATGAGCAGTTCTTC. Translating it yields CASSNPSGRAGDEQFF.

V gene TRBV7-3 combines with J gene TRBJ2-3; 16 bases align to TRBD2. The V gene end was trimmed by 2 bases and the J gene end by 5 bases; junction bases not matched to a gene: 7. CDR1 and CDR2 (germline): SGHTA, FQGTGA. This CDR3 region has 18 residues. The CDR3 loop reads CASSLEGLAGGPRDTQYF. The CDR3 nucleotides are TGTGCCAGCAGCTTAGAGGGACTAGCGGGAGGGCCAAGAGATACGCAGTATTTT.

J is TRBJ1-6 and V is TRBV6-5, with a weak D call TRBD1 (6 bases). This CDR3 is built from 16 residues. The V end was cut by 2 bases, the J end by 7 bases, with 15 bases between. Germline CDR1 reads MNHEY; CDR2 reads SVGAGI. This CDR3 is CASSYEGGEGNSPLHF. As DNA, the CDR3 is TGTGCCAGCAGTTACGAAGGGGGGGAGGGGAATTCACCCCTCCACTTT.